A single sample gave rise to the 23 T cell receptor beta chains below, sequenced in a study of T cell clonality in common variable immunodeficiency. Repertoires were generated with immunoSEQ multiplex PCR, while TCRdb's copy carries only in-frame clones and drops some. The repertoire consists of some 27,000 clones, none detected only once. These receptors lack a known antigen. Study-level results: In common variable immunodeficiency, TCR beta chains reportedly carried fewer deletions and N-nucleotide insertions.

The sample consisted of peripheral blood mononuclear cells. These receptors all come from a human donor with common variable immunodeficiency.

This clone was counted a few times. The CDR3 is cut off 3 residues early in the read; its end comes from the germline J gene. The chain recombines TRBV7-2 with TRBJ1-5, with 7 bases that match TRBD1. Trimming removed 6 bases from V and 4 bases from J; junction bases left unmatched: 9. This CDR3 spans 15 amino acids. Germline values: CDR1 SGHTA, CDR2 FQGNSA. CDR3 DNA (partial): TGTGCCAGCAGACCTCCCGGGGACAGAAATCAGCCC. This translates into CASRPPGDRNQP. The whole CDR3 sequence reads CASRPPGDRNQPQHF.

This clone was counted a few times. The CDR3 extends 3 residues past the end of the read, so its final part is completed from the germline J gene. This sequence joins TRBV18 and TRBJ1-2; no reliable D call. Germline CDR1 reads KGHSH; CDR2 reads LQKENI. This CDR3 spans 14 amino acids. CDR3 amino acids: CASSPPYDTEGYTF. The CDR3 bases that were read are TGTGCCAGCTCACCACCGTATGACACGGAAGGC.

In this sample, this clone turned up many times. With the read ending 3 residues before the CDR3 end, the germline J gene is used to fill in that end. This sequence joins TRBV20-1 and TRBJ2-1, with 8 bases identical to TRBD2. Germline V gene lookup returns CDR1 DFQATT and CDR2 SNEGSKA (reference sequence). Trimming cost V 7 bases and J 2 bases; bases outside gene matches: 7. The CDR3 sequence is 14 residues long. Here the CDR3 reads CSGLSGVPYNEQFF. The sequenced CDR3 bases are TGCAGTGGCCTTAGCGGGGTTCCCTACAATGAG.

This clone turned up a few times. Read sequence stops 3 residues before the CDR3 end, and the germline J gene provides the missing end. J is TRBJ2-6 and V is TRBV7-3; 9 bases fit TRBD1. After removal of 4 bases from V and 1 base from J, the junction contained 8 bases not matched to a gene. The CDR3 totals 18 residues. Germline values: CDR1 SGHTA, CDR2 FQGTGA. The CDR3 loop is CASSSPTGGQSGANVLTF. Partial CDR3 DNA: TGTGCCAGCAGCTCCCCGACAGGGGGTCAATCTGGGGCCAACGTC.

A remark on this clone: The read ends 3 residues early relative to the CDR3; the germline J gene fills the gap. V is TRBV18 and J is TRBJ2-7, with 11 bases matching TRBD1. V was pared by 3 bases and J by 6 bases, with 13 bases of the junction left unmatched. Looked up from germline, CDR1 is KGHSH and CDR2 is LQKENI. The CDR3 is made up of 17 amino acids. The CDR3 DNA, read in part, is TGTGCCAGCTCACCCCGGGGGCCAGGACAGGGGGCGCGCGAG. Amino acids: CASSPRGPGQGARE. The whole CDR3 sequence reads CASSPRGPGQGAREQYF.

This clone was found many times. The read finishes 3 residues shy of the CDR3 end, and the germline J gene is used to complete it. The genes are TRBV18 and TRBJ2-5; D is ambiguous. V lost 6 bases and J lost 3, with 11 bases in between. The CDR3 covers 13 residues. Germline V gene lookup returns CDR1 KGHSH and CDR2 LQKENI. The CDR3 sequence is CASSPTLEETQYF. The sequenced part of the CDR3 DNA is TGTGCCAGCTCTCCGACTCTAGAAGAGACC.

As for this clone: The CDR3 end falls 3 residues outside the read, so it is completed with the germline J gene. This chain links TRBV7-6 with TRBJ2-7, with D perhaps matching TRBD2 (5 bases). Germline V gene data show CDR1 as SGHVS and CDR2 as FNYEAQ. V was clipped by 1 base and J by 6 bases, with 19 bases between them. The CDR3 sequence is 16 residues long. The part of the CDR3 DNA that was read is TGTGCCAGCAGCTTAGGGTCAACTCGGGGTCTTCGCGAG. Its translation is CASSLGSTRGLRE. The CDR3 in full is CASSLGSTRGLREQYF.

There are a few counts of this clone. CDR3 sequence reads: CASSNRATTEAFF. The CDR3 DNA, read in part, is TGTGCCAGCTCAAACAGGGCGACCACTGAA. The chain couples TRBV18 to TRBJ1-1, with D possibly TRBD1 on 6 matching bases. Read data end 3 residues before the CDR3 end; the end is taken from the germline J gene. The CDR3 totals 13 residues. Trimming cost V 5 bases and J 4 bases, with 11 bases left between them. Germline loops: CDR1 KGHSH, CDR2 LQKENI.

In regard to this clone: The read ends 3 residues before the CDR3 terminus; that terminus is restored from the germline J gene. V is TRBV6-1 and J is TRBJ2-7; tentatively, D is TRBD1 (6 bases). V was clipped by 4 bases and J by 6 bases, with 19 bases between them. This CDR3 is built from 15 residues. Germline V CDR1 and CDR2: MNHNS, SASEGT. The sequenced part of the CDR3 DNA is TGTGCCAGCAGTGGGAGCCGGGACAAGCACCGCGAG. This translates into CASSGSRDKHRE. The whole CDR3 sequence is CASSGSRDKHREQYF.

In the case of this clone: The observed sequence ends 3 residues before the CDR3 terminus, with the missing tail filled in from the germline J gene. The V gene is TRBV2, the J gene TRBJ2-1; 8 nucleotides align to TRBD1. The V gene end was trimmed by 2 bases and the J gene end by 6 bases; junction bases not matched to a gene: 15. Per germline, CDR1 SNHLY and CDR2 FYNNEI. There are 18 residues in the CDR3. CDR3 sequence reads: CASSETGGWTSPRNEQFF. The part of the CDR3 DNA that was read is TGTGCCAGCAGTGAAACAGGGGGGTGGACAAGTCCGCGCAATGAG.

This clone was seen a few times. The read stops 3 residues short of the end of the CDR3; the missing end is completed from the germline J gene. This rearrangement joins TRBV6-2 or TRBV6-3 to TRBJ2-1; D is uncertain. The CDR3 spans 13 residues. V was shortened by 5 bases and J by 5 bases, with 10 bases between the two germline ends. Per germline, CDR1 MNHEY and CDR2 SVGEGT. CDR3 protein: CASSKSDHNEQFF. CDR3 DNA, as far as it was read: TGTGCCAGCAGTAAAAGCGACCACAATGAG.

CDR3 protein: CAISTGTENSPLHF. The CDR3 bases that were read are TGTGCCATCAGTACCGGGACAGAAAATTCACCC. The J gene is TRBJ1-6, the V gene TRBV10-3; 7 bases align to TRBD1. The read finishes 3 residues shy of the CDR3 end, and the germline J gene is used to complete it. Losses at the gene ends were 5 bases for V and 7 bases for J; bases not matched to a gene: 5. Germline V gene data show CDR1 as ENHRY and CDR2 as SYGVKD. The CDR3 runs to 14 residues.

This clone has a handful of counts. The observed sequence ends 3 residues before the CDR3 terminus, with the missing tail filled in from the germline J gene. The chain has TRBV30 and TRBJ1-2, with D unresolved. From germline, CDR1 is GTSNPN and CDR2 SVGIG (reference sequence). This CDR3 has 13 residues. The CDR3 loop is CAWFPGNRGGYTF. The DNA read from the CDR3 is TGTGCCTGGTTCCCGGGGAACCGCGGGGGC.

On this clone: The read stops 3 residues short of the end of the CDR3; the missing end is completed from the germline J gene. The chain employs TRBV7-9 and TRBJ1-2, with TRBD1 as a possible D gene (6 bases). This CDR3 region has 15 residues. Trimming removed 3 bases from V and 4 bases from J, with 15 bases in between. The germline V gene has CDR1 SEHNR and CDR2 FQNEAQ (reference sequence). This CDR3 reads CASSFGQGIGYGYTF. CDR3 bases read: TGTGCCAGCAGCTTCGGCCAGGGGATCGGCTATGGC.

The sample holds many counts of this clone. The chain's CDR3 is CSARDDGTSPEAFF. The part of the CDR3 DNA that was read is TGCAGTGCTAGAGATGATGGGACATCCCCTGAA. This sequence joins TRBV20-1 and TRBJ1-1; tentatively, D is TRBD1 (6 bases). The read ends 3 residues early relative to the CDR3; the germline J gene fills the gap. Per germline, CDR1 DFQATT and CDR2 SNEGSKA (reference sequence). The ends were cut back, 0 bases at V and 6 bases at J, with 14 bases in the middle. The CDR3 is made up of 14 amino acids.

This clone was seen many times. The part of the CDR3 DNA that was read is TGTGCCAGCTCCCCCCAAGAGACC. It encodes CASSPQET. The full-length CDR3 reads as CASSPQETQYF. The chain joins TRBV5-3 to TRBJ2-5, with D unclear. The CDR3 extends 3 residues past the end of the read, so its final part is completed from the germline J gene. TRBV5-3 is an ORF, and what it does is uncertain. V lost 8 bases, J lost 1 base, and 6 bases lay in between. The CDR3 loop spans 11 amino acids.

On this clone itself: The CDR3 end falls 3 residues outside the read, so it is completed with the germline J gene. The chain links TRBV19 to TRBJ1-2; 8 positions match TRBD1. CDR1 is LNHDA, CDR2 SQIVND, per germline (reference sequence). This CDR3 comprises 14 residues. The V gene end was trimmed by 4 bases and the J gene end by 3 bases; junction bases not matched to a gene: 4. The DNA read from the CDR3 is TGTGCCAGTAGTAAGACAGGGGTTGACTATGGC. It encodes CASSKTGVDYG. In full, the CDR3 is CASSKTGVDYGYTF.

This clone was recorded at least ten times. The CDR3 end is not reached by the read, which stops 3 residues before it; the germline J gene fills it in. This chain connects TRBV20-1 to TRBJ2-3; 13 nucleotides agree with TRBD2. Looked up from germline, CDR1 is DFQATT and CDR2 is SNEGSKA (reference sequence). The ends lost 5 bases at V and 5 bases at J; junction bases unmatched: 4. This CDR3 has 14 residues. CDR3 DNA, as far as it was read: TGCAGTGCTCTTACTAGCGGGGGGGTAGATACG. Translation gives CSALTSGGVDT. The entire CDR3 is CSALTSGGVDTQYF.

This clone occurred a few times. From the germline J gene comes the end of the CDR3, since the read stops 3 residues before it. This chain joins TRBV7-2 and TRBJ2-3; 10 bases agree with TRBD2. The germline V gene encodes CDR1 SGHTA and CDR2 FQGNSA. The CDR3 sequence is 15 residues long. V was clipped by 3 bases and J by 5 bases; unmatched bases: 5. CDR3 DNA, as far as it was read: TGTGCCAGCAGCTTTAGCGGGGGGAGGGTAGATACG. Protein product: CASSFSGGRVDT. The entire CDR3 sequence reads CASSFSGGRVDTQYF.

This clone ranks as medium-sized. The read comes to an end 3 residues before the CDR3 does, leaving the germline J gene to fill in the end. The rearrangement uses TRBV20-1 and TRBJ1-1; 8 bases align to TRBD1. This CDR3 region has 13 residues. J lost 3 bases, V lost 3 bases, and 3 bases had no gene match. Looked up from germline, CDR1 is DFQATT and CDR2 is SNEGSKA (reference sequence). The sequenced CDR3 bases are TGCAGTGCTAGCCAGGGGGCGGACACTGAA. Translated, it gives CSASQGADTE. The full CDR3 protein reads CSASQGADTEAFF.

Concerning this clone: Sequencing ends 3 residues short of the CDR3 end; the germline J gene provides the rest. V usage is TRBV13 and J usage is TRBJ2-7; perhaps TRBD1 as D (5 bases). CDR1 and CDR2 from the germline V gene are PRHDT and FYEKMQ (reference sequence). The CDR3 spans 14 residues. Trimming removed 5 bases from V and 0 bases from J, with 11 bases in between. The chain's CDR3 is CASSDSTDSYEQYF. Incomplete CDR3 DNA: TGTGCCAGCAGCGACTCGACAGACTCCTACGAG. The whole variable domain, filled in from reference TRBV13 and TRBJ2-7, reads AAGVIQSPRHLIKEKRETATLKCYPIPRHDTVYWYQQGPGQDPQFLISFYEKMQSDKGSIPDRFSAQQFSDYHSELNMSSLELGDSALYFCASSDSTDSYEQYFGPGTRLTVT.

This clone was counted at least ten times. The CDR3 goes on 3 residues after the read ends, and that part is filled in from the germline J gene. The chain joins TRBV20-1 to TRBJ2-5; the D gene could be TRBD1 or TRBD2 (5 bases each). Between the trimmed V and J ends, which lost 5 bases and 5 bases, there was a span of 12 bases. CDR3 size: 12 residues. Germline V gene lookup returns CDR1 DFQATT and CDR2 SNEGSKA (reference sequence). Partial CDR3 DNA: TGCAGTGCTCAGAGGGGTTCCGAGACC. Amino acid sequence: CSAQRGSET. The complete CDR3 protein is CSAQRGSETQYF.

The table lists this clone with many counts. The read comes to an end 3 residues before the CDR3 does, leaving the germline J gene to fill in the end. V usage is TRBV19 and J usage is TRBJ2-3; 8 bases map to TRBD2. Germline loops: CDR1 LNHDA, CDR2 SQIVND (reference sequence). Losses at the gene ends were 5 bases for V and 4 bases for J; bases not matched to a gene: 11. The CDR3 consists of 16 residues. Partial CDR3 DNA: TGTGCCAGTAGTGCCGTCCCCGGACTAGCCTCAGATACG. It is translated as CASSAVPGLASDT. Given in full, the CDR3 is CASSAVPGLASDTQYF.